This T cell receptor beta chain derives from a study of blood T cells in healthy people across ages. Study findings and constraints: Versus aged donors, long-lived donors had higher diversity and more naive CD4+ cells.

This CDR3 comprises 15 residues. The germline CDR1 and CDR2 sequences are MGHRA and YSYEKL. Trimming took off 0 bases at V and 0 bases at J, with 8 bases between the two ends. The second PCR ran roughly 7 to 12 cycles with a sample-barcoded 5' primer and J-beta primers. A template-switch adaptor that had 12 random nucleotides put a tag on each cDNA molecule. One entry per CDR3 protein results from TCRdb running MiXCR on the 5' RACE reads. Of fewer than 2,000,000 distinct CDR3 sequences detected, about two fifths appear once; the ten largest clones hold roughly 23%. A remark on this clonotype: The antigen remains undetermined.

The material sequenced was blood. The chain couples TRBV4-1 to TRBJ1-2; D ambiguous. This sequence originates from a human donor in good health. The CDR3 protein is CASSQDGSSNYGYTF. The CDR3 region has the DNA TGCGCCAGCAGCCAAGATGGGTCCTCTAACTATGGCTACACCTTC.